This T cell receptor (beta chain) was recorded in a study of cytomegalovirus exposure and HLA in healthy donors. Study-wide context: Drawn from HLA-typed donors, some 80 million unique TCRs were held in an early data release. Study outcomes and limitations: Later analysis indicated greater clonal expansion among HLA-associated TCR beta chains than among equally common other chains.

Details on this clone: Antigen: not known.

The study ran its PCR with 60 Vbeta and 13 Jbeta primers. Clones were sequenced by immunoSEQ multiplex PCR, and TCRdb holds only the in-frame ones, with some missing. Of over 150,000 clones listed, roughly 80% are singletons. Germline CDR1 SGHTA, CDR2 FQGNSA. Germline trimming cut 6 bases from V and 5 bases from J; bases unmatched to any gene: 15. This CDR3 is 16 amino acids long. The material sequenced was PBMCs. The chain recombines TRBV7-2 with TRBJ2-7, with 8 nucleotides matching TRBD2. The clonotype comes from a woman in her forties or fifties in good health and CMV-seronegative. The CDR3 region is CASSRSMAGGYDEQYF. Written as DNA, the CDR3 is TGTGCCAGCAGTCGAAGTATGGCGGGAGGCTACGACGAGCAGTACTTC.